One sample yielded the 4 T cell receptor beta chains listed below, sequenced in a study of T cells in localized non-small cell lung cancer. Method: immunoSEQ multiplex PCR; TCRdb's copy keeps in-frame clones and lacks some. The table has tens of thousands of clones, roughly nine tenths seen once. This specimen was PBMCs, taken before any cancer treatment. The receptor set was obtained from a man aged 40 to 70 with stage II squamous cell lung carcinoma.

The CDR3, as DNA: TGTGCCAGCAAGACAGGGAACATTCAGTACTTC. Translation gives CASKTGNIQYF. The rearrangement uses TRBV6-5 and TRBJ2-4; 7 bases are shared with TRBD1. Germline CDR1 and CDR2: MNHEY and SVGAGI. The CDR3 runs 11 residues. The junction had 1 base not matched to a gene; V was cut back by 7 bases and J by 7 bases.

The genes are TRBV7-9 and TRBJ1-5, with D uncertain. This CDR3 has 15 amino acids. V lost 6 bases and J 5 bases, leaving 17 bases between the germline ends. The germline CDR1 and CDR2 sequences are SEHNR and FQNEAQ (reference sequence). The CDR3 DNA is TGTGCCAGCAGTCCAGTATTGGGTGGCGATCAGCCCCAGCATTTT. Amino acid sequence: CASSPVLGGDQPQHF.

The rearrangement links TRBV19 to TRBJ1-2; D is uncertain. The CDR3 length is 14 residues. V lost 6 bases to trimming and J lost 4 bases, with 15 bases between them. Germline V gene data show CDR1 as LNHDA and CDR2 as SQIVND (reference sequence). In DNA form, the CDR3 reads TGTGCCAGTAGGGCTCTAGGCCCATTCTATGGCTACACCTTC. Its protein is CASRALGPFYGYTF.

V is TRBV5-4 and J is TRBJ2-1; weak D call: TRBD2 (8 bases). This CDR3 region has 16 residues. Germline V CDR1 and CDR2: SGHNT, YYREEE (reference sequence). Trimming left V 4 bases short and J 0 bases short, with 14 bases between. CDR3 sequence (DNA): TGTGCCAGCAGCCGGGAGGGACAGAGCTCCTACAATGAGCAGTTCTTC. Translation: CASSREGQSSYNEQFF.